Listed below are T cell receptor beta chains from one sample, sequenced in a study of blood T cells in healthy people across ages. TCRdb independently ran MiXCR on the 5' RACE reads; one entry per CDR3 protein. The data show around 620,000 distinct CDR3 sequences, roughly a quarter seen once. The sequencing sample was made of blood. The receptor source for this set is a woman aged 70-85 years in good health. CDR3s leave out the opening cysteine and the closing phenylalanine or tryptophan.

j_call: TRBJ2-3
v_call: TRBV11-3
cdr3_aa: ASSLGGTDADTQY

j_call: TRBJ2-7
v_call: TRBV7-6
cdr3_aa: ASSLEGGAQTYGQY

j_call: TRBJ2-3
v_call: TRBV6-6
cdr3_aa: ASSYSSVGVSTDTQY

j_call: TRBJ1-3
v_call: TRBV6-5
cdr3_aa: ASSYSGTGASGNTIY

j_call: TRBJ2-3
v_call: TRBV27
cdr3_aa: ASSLKRGADTQY

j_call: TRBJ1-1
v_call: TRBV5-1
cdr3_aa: ASSGQGWGAF

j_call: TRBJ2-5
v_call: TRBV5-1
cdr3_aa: ASSFGGGQETQY

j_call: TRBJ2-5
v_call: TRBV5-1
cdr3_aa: ASSLGAGRETQY

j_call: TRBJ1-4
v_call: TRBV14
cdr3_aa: ASSLTGDEKLF

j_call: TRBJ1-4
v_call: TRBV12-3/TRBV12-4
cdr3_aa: ASSLQGLREKLF

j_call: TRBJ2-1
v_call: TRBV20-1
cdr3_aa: SATLAGAIYNEQF

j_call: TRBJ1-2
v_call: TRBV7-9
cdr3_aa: ASSSTGEEAYGYT

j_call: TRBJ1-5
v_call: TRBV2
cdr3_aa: ASSVRDRVSNQPQH

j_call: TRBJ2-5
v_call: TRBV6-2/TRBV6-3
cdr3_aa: ASSSKIRAAQY

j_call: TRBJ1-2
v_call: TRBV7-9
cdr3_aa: ASSPSRVGGYT

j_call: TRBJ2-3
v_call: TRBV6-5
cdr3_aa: ASSPDLSSTDTQY

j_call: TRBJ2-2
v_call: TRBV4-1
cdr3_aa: ASSHPKTGVNTGGLF

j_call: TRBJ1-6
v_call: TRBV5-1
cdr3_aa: ASSLGQGRNSPLH

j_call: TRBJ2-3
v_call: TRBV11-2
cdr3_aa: ASSLGGHSTDTQY

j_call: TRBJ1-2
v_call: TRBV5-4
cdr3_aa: ASSSPTSYGYT

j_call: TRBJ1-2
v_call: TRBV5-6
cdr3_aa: ASSIQGTYGYT

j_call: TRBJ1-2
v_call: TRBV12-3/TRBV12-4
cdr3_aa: ATRRQGGYGYT

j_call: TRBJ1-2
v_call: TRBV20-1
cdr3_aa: SAKLPRDSFIGYT

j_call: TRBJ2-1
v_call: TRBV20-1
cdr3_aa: SANEGSDFNEQF

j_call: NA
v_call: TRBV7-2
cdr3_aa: ASSQTSGGKEQF

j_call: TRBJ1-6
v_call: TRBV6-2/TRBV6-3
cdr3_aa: ASSSFMKTNSPLH

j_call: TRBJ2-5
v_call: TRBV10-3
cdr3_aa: AIRAGTSGKETQY

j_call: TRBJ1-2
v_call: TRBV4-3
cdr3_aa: ASSHPDRANYGYT

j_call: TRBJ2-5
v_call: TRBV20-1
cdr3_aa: SAQGQAPQETQY

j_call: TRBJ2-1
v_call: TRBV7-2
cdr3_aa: ASSPGLMVNEQF

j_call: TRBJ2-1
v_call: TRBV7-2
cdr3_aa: ASSLGVRRTAEQF

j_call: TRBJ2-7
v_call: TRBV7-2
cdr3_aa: ASSLNGQRRYEQY

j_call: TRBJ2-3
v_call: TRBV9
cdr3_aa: ASSVWQGQTDTQY

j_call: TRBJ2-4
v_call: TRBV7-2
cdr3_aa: ASSLGLVGNIQY